This TCR beta chain was sequenced for a study of blood T cell repertoires in COVID-19. Across the whole study: The samples span acute and convalescent COVID-19 from the United States, Italy and Spain.

The CDR3 loop spans 11 amino acids. V dropped 4 bases and J dropped 12; count of bases not matched to a gene: 2. Germline CDR1 and CDR2: MDHEN and SYDVKM. Methods used by the authors: Reference gene primer amplification gave nucleated cell count estimates. The method was immunoSEQ multiplex PCR; TCRdb's version includes in-frame clones alone and lacks a portion of them. V and J calls and clone size are copied from that table; D and trimming were computed from the DNA. The table lists under 200,000 clones, roughly 86% of them singletons. This clone was detected a few times. This chain connects TRBV28 to TRBJ1-2; 10 bases fit TRBD1. This clonotype was sampled from a woman older than 75 with COVID-19, enrolled during active disease. The sample was peripheral blood. The CDR3 is CASSSTGGHTF. CDR3 nucleotide sequence: TGTGCCAGCAGTTCGACAGGGGGCCACACCTTC.